This entry describes one T cell receptor (beta chain). What it binds is unknown. The data were produced by immunoSEQ multiplex PCR, yet TCRdb's version contains in-frame clones alone and is incomplete. Here the sample spans about 33,000 clones, roughly 96% being singletons. The entry originates in a study of circulating and synovial CD4+ cells in juvenile arthritis. Notes on the study in general: These repertoires were less diverse than bulk blood CD4 repertoires. T cell genome counts differed by at least an order of magnitude between CPL and CD4 samples.

V trimming: 1 base; J trimming: 5 bases; junction bases outside the gene matches: 8. Germline loops: CDR1 SGDLS, CDR2 YYNGEE. This CDR3 has 16 amino acids. This sequence joins TRBV9 and TRBJ2-3; TRBD2 aligns across 9 bases. Sequencing input: CD4+ T cells from blood. This receptor was obtained from a human donor with juvenile idiopathic arthritis. CDR3 residues: CASSVSRLAGRDTQYF. CDR3 DNA: TGTGCCAGCAGCGTATCCCGTCTAGCGGGACGAGATACGCAGTATTTT.